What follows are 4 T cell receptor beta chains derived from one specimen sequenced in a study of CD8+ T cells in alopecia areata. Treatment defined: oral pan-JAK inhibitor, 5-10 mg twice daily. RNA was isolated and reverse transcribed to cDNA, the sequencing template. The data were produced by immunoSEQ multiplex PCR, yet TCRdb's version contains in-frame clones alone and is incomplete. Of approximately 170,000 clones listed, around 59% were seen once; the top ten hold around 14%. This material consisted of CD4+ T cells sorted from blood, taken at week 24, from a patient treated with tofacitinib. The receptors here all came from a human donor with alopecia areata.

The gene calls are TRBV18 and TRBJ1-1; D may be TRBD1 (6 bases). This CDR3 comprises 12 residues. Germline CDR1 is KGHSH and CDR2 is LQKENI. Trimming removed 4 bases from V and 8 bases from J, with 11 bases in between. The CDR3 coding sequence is TGTGCCAGCTCACGGTACAGGGAGGAAGCTTTCTTT. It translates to CASSRYREEAFF.

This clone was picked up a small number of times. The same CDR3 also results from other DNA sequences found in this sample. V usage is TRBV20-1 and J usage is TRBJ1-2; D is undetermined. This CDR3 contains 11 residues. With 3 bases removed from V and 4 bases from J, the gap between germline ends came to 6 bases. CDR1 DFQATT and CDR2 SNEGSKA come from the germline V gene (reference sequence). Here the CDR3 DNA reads TGCAGTGCTAGCCCCGGCTATGGCTACACCTTC. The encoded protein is CSASPGYGYTF.

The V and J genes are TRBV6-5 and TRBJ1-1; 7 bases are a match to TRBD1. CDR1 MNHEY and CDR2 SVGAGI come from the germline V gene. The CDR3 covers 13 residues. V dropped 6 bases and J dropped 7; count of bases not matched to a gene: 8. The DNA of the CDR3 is TGTGCCAGCAGCTACAGGGGCATCGGTGAAGCTTTCTTT. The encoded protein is CASSYRGIGEAFF.

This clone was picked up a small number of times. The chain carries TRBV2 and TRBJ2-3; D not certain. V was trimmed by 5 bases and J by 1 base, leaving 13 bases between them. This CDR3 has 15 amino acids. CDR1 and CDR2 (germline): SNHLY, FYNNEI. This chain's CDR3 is CASSSQPGGTDTQYF. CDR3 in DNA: TGTGCCAGCAGTTCCCAACCTGGGGGCACAGATACGCAGTATTTT.